This is a list of T cell receptor beta chains from one sample in a study of blood T cell repertoires in COVID-19. Using immunoSEQ multiplex PCR, the repertoire was profiled, and TCRdb retains in-frame clones only, with some absent. This sample has 110,000 to 150,000 clones, with around 89% found just once. The sequenced sample was peripheral blood. The receptors were sampled from a woman at least 80 years old with acute or convalescent COVID-19. The CDR3 runs from the conserved cysteine through the conserved F or W. Fields, in order: V gene, clone size, J gene, D gene, CDR3 DNA, CDR3 protein. D genes are given only for firm matches. Where a row states a size, it is once, few, many or the class of an expanded clone; other rows omit it.

v_call: TRBV3-1/TRBV3-2
clone_size: -
j_call: TRBJ1-6
d_call: TRBD1
cdr3_nt: TGTGCCAGCAGCCCAGGGGGCCGCCTCCACTTT
cdr3_aa: CASSPGGRLHF

v_call: TRBV30
clone_size: -
j_call: TRBJ1-1
d_call: -
cdr3_nt: TGTGCCTGGAGTGGAGGGATTTCCGTGAACACTGAAGCTTTCTTT
cdr3_aa: CAWSGGISVNTEAFF

v_call: TRBV5-6
clone_size: -
j_call: TRBJ1-2
d_call: -
cdr3_nt: TGTGCCAGCAGCGATCCAGGGGCGAGAAGCTATGGCTACACCTTC
cdr3_aa: CASSDPGARSYGYTF

v_call: TRBV9
clone_size: -
j_call: TRBJ1-4
d_call: TRBD1
cdr3_nt: TGTGCCAGCAGCGTAGGACAGGGGAGCGGTGGGGCTAATGAAAAACTGTTTTTT
cdr3_aa: CASSVGQGSGGANEKLFF

v_call: TRBV2
clone_size: -
j_call: TRBJ2-2
d_call: TRBD2
cdr3_nt: TGTGCCAGCAGTAAAAGCGGGGACGAAACCGGGGAGCTGTTTTTT
cdr3_aa: CASSKSGDETGELFF

v_call: TRBV15
clone_size: -
j_call: TRBJ1-2
d_call: -
cdr3_nt: TGTGCCACCAGCAGAGATTCAGGGGATGATGGCTACACCTTC
cdr3_aa: CATSRDSGDDGYTF

v_call: TRBV6-9
clone_size: -
j_call: TRBJ1-5
d_call: TRBD1
cdr3_nt: TGTGCCAGCAGTTATACCCCGGACAGGGGGCGCGTCCCACGTCAGCCCCAGCATTTT
cdr3_aa: CASSYTPDRGRVPRQPQHF

v_call: TRBV9
clone_size: -
j_call: TRBJ1-2
d_call: TRBD1
cdr3_nt: TGTGCCAGCAGCGAGCAACAGGGGGCTAACTATGGCTACACCTTC
cdr3_aa: CASSEQQGANYGYTF

v_call: TRBV6-5
clone_size: -
j_call: TRBJ1-2
d_call: -
cdr3_nt: TGTGCCAGCAGCGACGTCAGGGGACCCCTTTTGAGCTACACCTTC
cdr3_aa: CASSDVRGPLLSYTF

v_call: TRBV6-4
clone_size: once
j_call: TRBJ1-3
d_call: TRBD1
cdr3_nt: TGTGCCAGCACCCAGACGCGACAGGGGCTAGGTGGAAACACCATATATTTT
cdr3_aa: CASTQTRQGLGGNTIYF

v_call: TRBV7-9
clone_size: few
j_call: TRBJ1-2
d_call: TRBD1
cdr3_nt: TGTGCCAGCAGCCGACAGGGTTCGAACTATGGCTACACCTTC
cdr3_aa: CASSRQGSNYGYTF

v_call: TRBV3-1/TRBV3-2
clone_size: -
j_call: TRBJ1-1
d_call: TRBD1
cdr3_nt: TGTGCCAGCAGCCCCGGACAGGGATTGAACACTGAAGCTTTCTTT
cdr3_aa: CASSPGQGLNTEAFF

v_call: TRBV7-2
clone_size: -
j_call: TRBJ1-1
d_call: -
cdr3_nt: TGTGCCAGCAGCTCCGCCAGGAACACTGAAGCTTTCTTT
cdr3_aa: CASSSARNTEAFF

v_call: TRBV6-5
clone_size: -
j_call: TRBJ2-5
d_call: TRBD2
cdr3_nt: TGTGCCAGCGTCCCGGGGGGGCTGGAGACCCAGTACTTC
cdr3_aa: CASVPGGLETQYF

v_call: TRBV7-6
clone_size: -
j_call: TRBJ2-3
d_call: -
cdr3_nt: TGTGCCAGCACCCAGGGGGTAGCGGAAAGCACAGATACGCAGTATTTT
cdr3_aa: CASTQGVAESTDTQYF

v_call: TRBV5-1
clone_size: -
j_call: TRBJ2-1
d_call: -
cdr3_nt: TGCGCCAGCAGCTTGCCTAGCGAAGAGCAGTTCTTC
cdr3_aa: CASSLPSEEQFF

v_call: TRBV6-6
clone_size: -
j_call: TRBJ1-5
d_call: TRBD1
cdr3_nt: TGTGCCAGCAGTTTCGGACAGGTCAATCAGCCCCAGCATTTT
cdr3_aa: CASSFGQVNQPQHF

v_call: TRBV2
clone_size: -
j_call: TRBJ1-4
d_call: -
cdr3_nt: TGTGCCAGCAGGACCGGGACTTCTAATGAAAAACTGTTTTTT
cdr3_aa: CASRTGTSNEKLFF

v_call: TRBV27
clone_size: -
j_call: TRBJ1-5
d_call: -
cdr3_nt: TGTGCCAGCAGCCTAGACAGGATCAATCAGCCCCAGCATTTT
cdr3_aa: CASSLDRINQPQHF

v_call: TRBV5-1
clone_size: -
j_call: TRBJ1-3
d_call: TRBD1
cdr3_nt: TGCGCCAGCAGCTTGGACAGGGGGCTAACTGGAAACACCATATATTTT
cdr3_aa: CASSLDRGLTGNTIYF

v_call: TRBV10-3
clone_size: -
j_call: TRBJ1-5
d_call: TRBD1
cdr3_nt: TGTGCCTCCATGGGACAGCAGAATCAGCCCCAGCATTTT
cdr3_aa: CASMGQQNQPQHF

v_call: TRBV5-4
clone_size: -
j_call: TRBJ2-6
d_call: TRBD2
cdr3_nt: TGTGCCAGCAGCTTGGAGCGGGGGGGACTACTATCTGGGGCCAACGTCCTGACTTTC
cdr3_aa: CASSLERGGLLSGANVLTF

v_call: TRBV5-1
clone_size: -
j_call: TRBJ1-1
d_call: -
cdr3_nt: TGCGCCAGCAGCTTTACGGGGGGGCCTAACACTGAAGCTTTCTTT
cdr3_aa: CASSFTGGPNTEAFF

v_call: TRBV7-9
clone_size: -
j_call: TRBJ1-1
d_call: -
cdr3_nt: TGTGCCAGCAGCTTAGGGCTCGGACAGACCCACACTGAAGCTTTCTTT
cdr3_aa: CASSLGLGQTHTEAFF

v_call: TRBV27
clone_size: once
j_call: TRBJ1-2
d_call: -
cdr3_nt: TGTGCCAGCAGTTTATATGGGGGGGGTGGCTACACCTTC
cdr3_aa: CASSLYGGGGYTF

v_call: TRBV2
clone_size: -
j_call: TRBJ1-5
d_call: -
cdr3_nt: TGTGCCAGCAGTGCCACTAGAGCAGTTAGCAATCAGCCCCAGCATTTT
cdr3_aa: CASSATRAVSNQPQHF

v_call: TRBV5-1
clone_size: -
j_call: TRBJ2-7
d_call: TRBD1
cdr3_nt: TGCGCCAGCAGCTTGGCCGGGACAGGGGGGAACGAGCAGTACTTC
cdr3_aa: CASSLAGTGGNEQYF

v_call: TRBV11-2
clone_size: -
j_call: TRBJ2-7
d_call: TRBD2
cdr3_nt: TGTGCCAGCAGCTTAGAGGGGGGGGGTACCTACGAGCAGTACTTC
cdr3_aa: CASSLEGGGTYEQYF

v_call: TRBV9
clone_size: -
j_call: TRBJ1-1
d_call: TRBD1
cdr3_nt: TGTGCCAGCAGCGTGACAGGGTCGAACACTGAAGCTTTCTTT
cdr3_aa: CASSVTGSNTEAFF